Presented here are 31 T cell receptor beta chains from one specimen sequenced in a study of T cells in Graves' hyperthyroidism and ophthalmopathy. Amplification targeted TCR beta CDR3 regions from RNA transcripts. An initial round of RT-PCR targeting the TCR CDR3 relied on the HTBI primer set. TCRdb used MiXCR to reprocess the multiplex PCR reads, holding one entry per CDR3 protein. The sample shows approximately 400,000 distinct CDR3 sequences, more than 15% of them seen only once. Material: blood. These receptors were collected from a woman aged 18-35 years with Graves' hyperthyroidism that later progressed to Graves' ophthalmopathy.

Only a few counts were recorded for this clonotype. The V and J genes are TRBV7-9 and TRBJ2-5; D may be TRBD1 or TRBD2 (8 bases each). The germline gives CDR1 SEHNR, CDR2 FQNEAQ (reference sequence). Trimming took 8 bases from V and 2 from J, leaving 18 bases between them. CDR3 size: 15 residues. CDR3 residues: CASLRGGTGQETQYF. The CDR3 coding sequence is TGTGCCAGCCTACGGGGGGGGACAGGACAAGAGACCCAGTACTTC.

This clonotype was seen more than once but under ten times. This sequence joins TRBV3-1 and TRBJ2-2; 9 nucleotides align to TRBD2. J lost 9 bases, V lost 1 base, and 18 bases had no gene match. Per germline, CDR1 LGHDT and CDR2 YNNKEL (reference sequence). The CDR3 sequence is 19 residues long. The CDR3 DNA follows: TGTGCCAGCAGCCAAGCGCTCGGGGCGGGAGGGCCTCGTAGCCGGGAGCTGTTTTTT. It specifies CASSQALGAGGPRSRELFF.

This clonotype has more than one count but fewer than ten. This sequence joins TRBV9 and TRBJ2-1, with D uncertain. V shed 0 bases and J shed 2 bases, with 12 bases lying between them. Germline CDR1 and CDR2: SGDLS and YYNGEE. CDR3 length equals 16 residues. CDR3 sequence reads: CASSVGGFAAYNEQFF. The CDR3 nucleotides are TGTGCCAGCAGCGTAGGAGGATTCGCGGCCTACAATGAGCAGTTCTTC.

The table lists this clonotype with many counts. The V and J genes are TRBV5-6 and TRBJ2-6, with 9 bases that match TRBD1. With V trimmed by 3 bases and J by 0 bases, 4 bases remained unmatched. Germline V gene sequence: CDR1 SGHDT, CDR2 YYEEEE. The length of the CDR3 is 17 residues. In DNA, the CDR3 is TGTGCCAGCAGCTCCGGGACAGGGAGCTCTGGGGCCAACGTCCTGACTTTC. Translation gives CASSSGTGSSGANVLTF.

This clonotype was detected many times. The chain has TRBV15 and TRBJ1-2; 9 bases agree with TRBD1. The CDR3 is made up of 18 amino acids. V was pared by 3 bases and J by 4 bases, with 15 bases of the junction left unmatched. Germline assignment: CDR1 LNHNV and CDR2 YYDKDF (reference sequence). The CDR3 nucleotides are TGTGCCACCAGCAGCGTCCGGGACAGGGTCCATTTTCCCTATGGCTACACCTTC. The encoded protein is CATSSVRDRVHFPYGYTF.

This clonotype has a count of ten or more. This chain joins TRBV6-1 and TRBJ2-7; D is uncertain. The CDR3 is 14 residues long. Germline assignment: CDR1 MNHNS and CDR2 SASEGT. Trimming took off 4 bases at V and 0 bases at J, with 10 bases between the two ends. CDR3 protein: CASSVPSSSYEQYF. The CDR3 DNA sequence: TGTGCCAGCAGTGTTCCGTCGAGCTCCTACGAGCAGTACTTC.

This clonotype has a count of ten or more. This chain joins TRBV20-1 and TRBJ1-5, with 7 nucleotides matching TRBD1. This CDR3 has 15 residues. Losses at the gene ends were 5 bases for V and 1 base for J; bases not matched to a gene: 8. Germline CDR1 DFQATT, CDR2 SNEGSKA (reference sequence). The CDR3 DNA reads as TGCAGTGCTCAGACAGGGCGCTGGAGCAATCAGCCCCAGCATTTT. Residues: CSAQTGRWSNQPQHF.

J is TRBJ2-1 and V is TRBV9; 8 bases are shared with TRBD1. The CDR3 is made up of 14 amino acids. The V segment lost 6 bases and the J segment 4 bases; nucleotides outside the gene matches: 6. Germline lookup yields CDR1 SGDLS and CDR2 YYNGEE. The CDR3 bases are TGTGCCAGCACCGCCGGGACAGGATACAATGAGCAGTTCTTC. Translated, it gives CASTAGTGYNEQFF.

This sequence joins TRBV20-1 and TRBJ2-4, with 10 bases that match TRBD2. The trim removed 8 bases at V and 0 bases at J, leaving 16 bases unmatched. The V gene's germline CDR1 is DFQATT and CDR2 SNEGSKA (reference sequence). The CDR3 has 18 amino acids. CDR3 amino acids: CSPSAASGSLGAKNIQYF. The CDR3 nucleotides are TGCAGTCCAAGCGCGGCTAGCGGGAGTTTAGGAGCCAAAAACATTCAGTACTTC.

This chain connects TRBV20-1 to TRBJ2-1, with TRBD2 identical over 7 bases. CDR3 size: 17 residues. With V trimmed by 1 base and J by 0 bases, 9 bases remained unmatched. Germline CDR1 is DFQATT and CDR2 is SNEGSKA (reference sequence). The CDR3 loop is CSARVEAGLSSYNEQFF. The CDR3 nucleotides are TGCAGTGCTAGAGTAGAAGCGGGATTATCCTCCTACAATGAGCAGTTCTTC.

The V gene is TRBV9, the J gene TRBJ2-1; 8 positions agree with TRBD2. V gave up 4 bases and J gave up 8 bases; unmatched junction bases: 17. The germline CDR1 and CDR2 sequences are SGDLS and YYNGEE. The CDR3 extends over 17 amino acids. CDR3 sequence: CASSPARAGVRTDEQFF. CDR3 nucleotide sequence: TGTGCCAGCAGCCCCGCTCGAGCGGGAGTAAGGACGGATGAGCAGTTCTTC.

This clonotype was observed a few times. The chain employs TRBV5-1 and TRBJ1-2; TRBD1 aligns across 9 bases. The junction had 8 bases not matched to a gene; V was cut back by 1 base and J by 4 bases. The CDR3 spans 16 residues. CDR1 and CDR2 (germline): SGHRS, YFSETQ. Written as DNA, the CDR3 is TGCGCCAGCAGCTTGTCCCCCGGGACAGGGATCTATGGCTACACCTTC. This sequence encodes CASSLSPGTGIYGYTF.

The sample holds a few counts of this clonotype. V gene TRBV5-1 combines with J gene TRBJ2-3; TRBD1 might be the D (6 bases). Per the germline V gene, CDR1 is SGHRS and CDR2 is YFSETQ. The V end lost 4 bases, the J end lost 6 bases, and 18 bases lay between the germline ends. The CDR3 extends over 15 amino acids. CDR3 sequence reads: CASSLSVGAPDTQYF. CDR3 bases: TGCGCCAGCAGCCTATCCGTGGGGGCCCCCGATACGCAGTATTTT.

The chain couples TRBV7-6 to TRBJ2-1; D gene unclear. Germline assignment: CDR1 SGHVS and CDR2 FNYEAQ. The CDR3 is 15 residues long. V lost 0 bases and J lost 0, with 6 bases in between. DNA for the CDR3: TGTGCCAGCAGCTTAGCTGCGAGCTCCTACAATGAGCAGTTCTTC. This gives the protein CASSLAASSYNEQFF.

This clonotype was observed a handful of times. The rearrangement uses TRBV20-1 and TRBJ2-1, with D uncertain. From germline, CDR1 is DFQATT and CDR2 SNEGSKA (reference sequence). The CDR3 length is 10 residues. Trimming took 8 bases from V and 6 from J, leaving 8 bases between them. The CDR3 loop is CSSYPNEQFF. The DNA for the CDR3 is TGCAGTTCTTATCCCAATGAGCAGTTCTTC.

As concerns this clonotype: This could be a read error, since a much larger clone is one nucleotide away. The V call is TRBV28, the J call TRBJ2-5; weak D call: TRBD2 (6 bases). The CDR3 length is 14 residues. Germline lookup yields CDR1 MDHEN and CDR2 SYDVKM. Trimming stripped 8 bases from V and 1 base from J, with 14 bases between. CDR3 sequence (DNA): TGTGCCAGCCTAGCGAGAGGACTCCAAGAGACCCAGTACTTC. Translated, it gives CASLARGLQETQYF. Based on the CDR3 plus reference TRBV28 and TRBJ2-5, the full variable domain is DVKVTQSSRYLVKRTGEKVFLECVQDMDHENMFWYRQDPGLGLRLIYFSYDVKMKEKGDIPEGYSVSREKKERFSLILESASTNQTSMYLCASLARGLQETQYFGPGTRLLVL.

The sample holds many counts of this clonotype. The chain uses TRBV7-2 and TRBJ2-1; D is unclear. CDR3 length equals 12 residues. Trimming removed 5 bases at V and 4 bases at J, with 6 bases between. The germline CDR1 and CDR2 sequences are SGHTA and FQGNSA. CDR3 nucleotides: TGTGCCAGCAGCATAAAATACAATGAGCAGTTCTTC. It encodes CASSIKYNEQFF.

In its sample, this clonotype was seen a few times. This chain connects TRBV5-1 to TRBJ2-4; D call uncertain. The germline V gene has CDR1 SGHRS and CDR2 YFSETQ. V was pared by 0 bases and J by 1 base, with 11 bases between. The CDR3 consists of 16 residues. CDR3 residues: CASSLAWSRAKNIQYF. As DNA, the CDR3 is TGCGCCAGCAGCTTGGCATGGAGTCGGGCCAAAAACATTCAGTACTTC.

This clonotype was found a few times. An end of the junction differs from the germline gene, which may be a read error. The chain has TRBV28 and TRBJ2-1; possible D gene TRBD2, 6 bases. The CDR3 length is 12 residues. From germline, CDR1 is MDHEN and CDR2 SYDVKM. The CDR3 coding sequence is TGTGCCAGCAGCCTTACACGACTAGTGCCCCTCTTC. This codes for CASSLTRLVPLF.

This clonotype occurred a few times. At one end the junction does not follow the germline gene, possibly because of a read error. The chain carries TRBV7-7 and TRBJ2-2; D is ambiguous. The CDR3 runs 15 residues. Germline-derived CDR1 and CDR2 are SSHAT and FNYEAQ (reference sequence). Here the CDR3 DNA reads TGTGCTAGCAGCTTGGAACCGGGCCAAACGGGGGAGCTGTTTTTT. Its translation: CASSLEPGQTGELFF.

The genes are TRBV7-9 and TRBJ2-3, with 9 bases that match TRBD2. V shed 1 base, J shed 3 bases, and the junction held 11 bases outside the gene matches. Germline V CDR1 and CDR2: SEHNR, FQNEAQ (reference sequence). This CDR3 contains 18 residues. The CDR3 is CASSLGLPSGKGTDTQYF. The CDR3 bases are TGTGCCAGCAGCTTAGGGCTCCCTAGCGGGAAAGGTACAGATACGCAGTATTTT.

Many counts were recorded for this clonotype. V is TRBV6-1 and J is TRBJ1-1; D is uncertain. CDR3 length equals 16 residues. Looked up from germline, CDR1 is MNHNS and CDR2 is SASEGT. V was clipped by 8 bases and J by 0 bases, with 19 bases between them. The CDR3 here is CASSTGPWRVNTEAFF. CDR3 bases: TGTGCCAGCTCCACCGGTCCTTGGAGGGTGAACACTGAAGCTTTCTTT.

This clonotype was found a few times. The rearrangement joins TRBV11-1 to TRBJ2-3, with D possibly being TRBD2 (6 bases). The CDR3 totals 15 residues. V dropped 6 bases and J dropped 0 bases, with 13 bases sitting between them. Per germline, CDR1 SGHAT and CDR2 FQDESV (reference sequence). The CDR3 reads CASREPGLSTDTQYF. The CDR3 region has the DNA TGTGCCAGCAGAGAACCGGGACTCAGCACAGATACGCAGTATTTT.

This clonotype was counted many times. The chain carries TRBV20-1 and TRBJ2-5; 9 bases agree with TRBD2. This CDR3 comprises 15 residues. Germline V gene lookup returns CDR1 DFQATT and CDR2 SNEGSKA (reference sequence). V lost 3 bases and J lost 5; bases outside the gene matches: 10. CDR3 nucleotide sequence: TGCAGTGCTAGCGGCCTAGCGGGAAGGTTCGAGACCCAGTACTTC. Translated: CSASGLAGRFETQYF.

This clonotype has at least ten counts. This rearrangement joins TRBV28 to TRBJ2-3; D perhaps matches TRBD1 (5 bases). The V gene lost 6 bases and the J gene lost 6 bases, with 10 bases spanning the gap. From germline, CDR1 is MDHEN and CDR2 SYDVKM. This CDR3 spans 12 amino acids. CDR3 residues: CASRRQPDTQYF. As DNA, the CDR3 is TGTGCCAGCAGAAGACAGCCCGATACGCAGTATTTT.

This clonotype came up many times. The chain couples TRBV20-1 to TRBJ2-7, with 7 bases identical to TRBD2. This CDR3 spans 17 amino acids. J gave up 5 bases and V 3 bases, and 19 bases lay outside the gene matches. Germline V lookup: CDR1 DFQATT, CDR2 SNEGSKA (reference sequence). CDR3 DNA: TGCAGTGCTAGTGCTGGTCGCGGGAGTGGTGGGAGGAACGAGCAGTACTTC. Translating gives CSASAGRGSGGRNEQYF.

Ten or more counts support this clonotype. CDR3 bases: TGCAGTGCTAGCCCGGGACAGGGTCAGCCCCAGCATTTT. As protein: CSASPGQGQPQHF. V and J are TRBV20-1 and TRBJ1-5, with 9 bases lining up with TRBD1. The germline gives CDR1 DFQATT, CDR2 SNEGSKA (reference sequence). The CDR3 loop spans 13 amino acids. With 3 bases clipped from V and 6 bases from J, the junction kept 3 bases outside the gene matches.

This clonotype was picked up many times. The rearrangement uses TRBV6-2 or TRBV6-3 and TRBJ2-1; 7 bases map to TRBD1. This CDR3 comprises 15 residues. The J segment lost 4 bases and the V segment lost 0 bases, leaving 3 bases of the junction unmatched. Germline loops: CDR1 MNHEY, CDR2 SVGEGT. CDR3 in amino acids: CASSYSQTGYNEQFF. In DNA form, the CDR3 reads TGTGCCAGCAGTTACTCCCAGACAGGGTACAATGAGCAGTTCTTC.

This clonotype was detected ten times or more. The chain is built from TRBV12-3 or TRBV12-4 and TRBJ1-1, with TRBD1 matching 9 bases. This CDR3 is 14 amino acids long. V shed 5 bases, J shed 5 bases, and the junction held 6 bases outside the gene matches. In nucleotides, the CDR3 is TGTGCCAGCAGTACCCGACAGGGGGAAACTGAAGCTTTCTTT. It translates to CASSTRQGETEAFF.

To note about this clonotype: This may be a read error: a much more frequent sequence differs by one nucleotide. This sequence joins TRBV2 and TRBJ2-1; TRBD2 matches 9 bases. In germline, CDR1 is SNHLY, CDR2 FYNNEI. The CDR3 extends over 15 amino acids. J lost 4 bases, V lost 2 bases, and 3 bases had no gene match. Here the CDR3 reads CASSERREGYNEQFF. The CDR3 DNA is TGTGCCAGCAGTGAAAGGCGGGAGGGGTACAATGAGCAGTTCTTC.

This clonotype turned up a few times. The CDR3 here is CANRTRDEQYF. The CDR3 coding sequence is TGTGCCAACAGGACGAGGGACGAGCAGTACTTC. The J gene is TRBJ2-7, the V gene TRBV28, with D perhaps assigned TRBD1 or TRBD2 (5 bases each). The V and J ends lost 10 bases and 5 bases respectively, with 12 bases between them. CDR3 size: 11 residues. The germline gives CDR1 MDHEN, CDR2 SYDVKM.